This TCR beta chain was identified during a study of blood T cell repertoires in COVID-19. Study background: Samples representing acute and convalescent COVID-19 were sourced from the United States, Italy and Spain.

How the authors handled the data: Cell counts per sample came from amplifying reference gene primers. Sequencing was performed with immunoSEQ multiplex PCR; in TCRdb, only in-frame clones are kept and a portion is missing. V and J calls and clone size are those listed in that table; D and trimming were worked out from the DNA. The table lists over 200,000 clones, 80% to 90% of them singletons. Germline V gives CDR1 KGHSH, CDR2 LQKENI. The J segment lost 3 bases and the V segment lost 5 bases, leaving 9 bases of the junction unmatched. This CDR3 is 15 amino acids long. J is TRBJ2-7 and V is TRBV18; the match to TRBD2 covers 8 bases. The sample taken for sequencing was peripheral blood. The origin of this receptor is a man aged 35-49 years who had recovered from COVID-19. The CDR3 here is CASSSSSGGVYEQYF. CDR3 sequence (DNA): TGTGCCAGCTCATCCTCTTCGGGAGGGGTCTACGAGCAGTACTTC.